One and the same sample provided the 27 T cell receptor beta chains below, sequenced in a study of cytomegalovirus exposure and HLA in healthy donors. The primer mix had 60 Vbeta and 13 Jbeta primers. The table came from immunoSEQ multiplex PCR; TCRdb's copy has only in-frame clones and leaves some out. The table includes nearly 65,000 clones, 73% detected once. Material for sequencing was PBMCs. The receptors come from a man in his fifties or sixties in good health and CMV-seronegative.

The chain carries TRBV19 and TRBJ2-3; a weak D match, TRBD1 (6 bases). Trimming took 4 bases from V and 0 from J, leaving 14 bases between them. Germline V gene sequence: CDR1 LNHDA, CDR2 SQIVND (reference sequence). The CDR3 length is 16 residues. The CDR3 is CASSKGRDISTDTQYF. The DNA of the CDR3 is TGTGCCAGTAGTAAGGGAAGGGACATTAGCACAGATACGCAGTATTTT.

CDR3 residues: CASSAGTRHTDTQYF. For the CDR3, the DNA is TGTGCCAGCAGTGCCGGGACTAGGCACACAGATACGCAGTATTTT. This chain links TRBV6-4 with TRBJ2-3; 8 bases fit TRBD2. Germline lookup yields CDR1 MRHNA and CDR2 SNTAGT. The junction had 5 bases not matched to a gene; V was cut back by 4 bases and J by 2 bases. The CDR3 totals 15 residues.

The J gene is TRBJ2-1, the V gene TRBV5-6, with 11 bases identical to TRBD1. The CDR3 length is 15 residues. Trimming took 4 bases from V and 6 from J; bases not matched to a gene: 6. Germline V gene data show CDR1 as SGHDT and CDR2 as YYEEEE. The CDR3 reads CASSRVGTGGNEQFF. The CDR3 nucleotides read TGTGCCAGCAGCCGCGTCGGGACAGGGGGCAATGAGCAGTTCTTC. Looking up the rest from reference TRBV5-6 and TRBJ2-1 gives the full variable domain: DAGVTQSPTHLIKTRGQQVTLRCSPKSGHDTVSWYQQALGQGPQFIFQYYEEEERQRGNFPDRFSGHQFPNYSSELNVNALLLGDSALYLCASSRVGTGGNEQFFGPGTRLTVL.

The chain carries TRBV6-5 and TRBJ1-2; 7 positions agree with TRBD1. Germline V gene lookup returns CDR1 MNHEY and CDR2 SVGAGI. V gave up 2 bases and J gave up 6 bases; unmatched junction bases: 9. This CDR3 has 15 residues. The CDR3 loop reads CASSYRMARGNGYTF. As DNA, the CDR3 is TGTGCCAGCAGTTACCGGATGGCCAGGGGGAATGGCTACACCTTC.

This rearrangement joins TRBV15 to TRBJ2-1; possible D gene TRBD1, 6 bases. The germline V and J ends were trimmed by 7 bases and 0 bases, with 10 bases remaining between them. The CDR3 has 14 amino acids. In germline, CDR1 is LNHNV, CDR2 YYDKDF (reference sequence). The CDR3 DNA is TGTGCCACCACAGGGGTTGGCTCCTACAATGAGCAGTTCTTC. Its protein is CATTGVGSYNEQFF.

The chain recombines TRBV5-1 with TRBJ2-5; 11 bases agree with TRBD1. The V gene end was trimmed by 4 bases and the J gene end by 5 bases; junction bases not matched to a gene: 10. The CDR3 loop spans 16 amino acids. CDR1 is SGHRS, CDR2 YFSETQ, per germline. CDR3 nucleotide sequence: TGCGCCAGCAGCAAGGACAGGGGGCCCCCCGGGGAGACCCAGTACTTC. The encoded protein is CASSKDRGPPGETQYF.

The V gene is TRBV28, the J gene TRBJ1-2; D perhaps matches TRBD1 (5 bases). Germline CDR1 reads MDHEN; CDR2 reads SYDVKM. The CDR3 consists of 14 residues. Trimming removed 2 bases at V and 6 bases at J, with 13 bases between. The CDR3, as DNA: TGTGCCAGCAGTTTAGGTCAGGGTTTCCATGGCTACACCTTC. It codes for CASSLGQGFHGYTF.

This chain connects TRBV5-1 to TRBJ2-1; 7 bases fit TRBD2. Per the germline V gene, CDR1 is SGHRS and CDR2 is YFSETQ. The CDR3 contains 18 residues. V dropped 5 bases and J dropped 2; count of bases not matched to a gene: 16. CDR3 in DNA: TGCGCCAGCAGTTACCGCGATGGCAGGGAGGGTACCTACAATGAGCAGTTCTTC. Translating gives CASSYRDGREGTYNEQFF.

This chain uses TRBV5-5 with TRBJ1-5; TRBD1 aligns across 9 bases. CDR3 length: 19 amino acids. Germline V gene sequence: CDR1 SGHKS, CDR2 YYEKEE (reference sequence). The J segment lost 2 bases and the V segment lost 3 bases, leaving 15 bases of the junction unmatched. Here the CDR3 reads CASSSLLRDRVIGNQPQHF. CDR3 DNA: TGTGCCAGCAGCTCTTTACTCCGGGACAGGGTTATCGGCAATCAGCCCCAGCATTTT.

CDR3 sequence: CASSVGGSGGSPYEQYF. CDR3 bases: TGTGCCAGCAGCGTAGGTGGTAGCGGGGGATCCCCATACGAGCAGTACTTC. The V call is TRBV9, the J call TRBJ2-7, with 9 bases identical to TRBD2. Germline CDR1 is SGDLS and CDR2 is YYNGEE. J lost 4 bases, V lost 0 bases, and 11 bases had no gene match. The CDR3 is 17 residues long.

The sample holds a few counts of this clone. J is TRBJ2-7 and V is TRBV5-6; D is perhaps TRBD1 (5 bases). V was pared by 4 bases and J by 0 bases, with 17 bases between. Germline lookup yields CDR1 SGHDT and CDR2 YYEEEE. CDR3 size: 16 residues. The CDR3 loop is CASSLRPVGHSYEQYF. The CDR3 coding sequence is TGTGCCAGCAGCCTGAGACCAGTGGGGCACTCCTACGAGCAGTACTTC. Together with reference TRBV5-6 and TRBJ2-7, the CDR3 gives the full variable domain: DAGVTQSPTHLIKTRGQQVTLRCSPKSGHDTVSWYQQALGQGPQFIFQYYEEEERQRGNFPDRFSGHQFPNYSSELNVNALLLGDSALYLCASSLRPVGHSYEQYFGPGTRLTVT.

This chain uses TRBV4-2 with TRBJ1-2; no firm D call. The CDR3 spans 17 residues. Trimming stripped 4 bases from V and 7 bases from J, with 25 bases between. CDR1 is LGHNA and CDR2 is YNFKEQ in the germline V gene. The CDR3 DNA is TGTGCCAGCAGCCCCTCAACCGTAGCGGCACAGTCAATTGGCTACACCTTC. Translation: CASSPSTVAAQSIGYTF.

This clone was seen more than once but under ten times. V gene TRBV7-9 combines with J gene TRBJ2-5; D is ambiguous. The J call may be mistaken, given a closer DNA end match to TRBJ2-7. Germline values: CDR1 SEHNR, CDR2 FQNEAQ (reference sequence). The CDR3 sequence is 12 residues long. Written as DNA, the CDR3 is TGTGCCAGCAGCCCCGACACCTACGAGCAGTACTTC. Its translation: CASSPDTYEQYF.

V usage is TRBV9 and J usage is TRBJ1-6; no definite D call. The CDR3 is made up of 13 amino acids. Trimming took 0 bases from V and 6 from J, leaving 4 bases between them. Germline V gene sequence: CDR1 SGDLS, CDR2 YYNGEE. The CDR3 nucleotides read TGTGCCAGCAGCGTAGCCAGTAATTCACCCCTCCACTTT. Its translation: CASSVASNSPLHF.

For this clone: The junction does not match germline at one end; this may be a read error. The rearrangement joins TRBV6-1 to TRBJ2-3; 7 bases are shared with TRBD2. CDR1 is MNHNS, CDR2 SASEGT, per germline. CDR3 length: 18 residues. The CDR3, as DNA: TGTGCCAGCAGTCAAGCCAAGGTTATGGGGGGGTTCACAGATACGCAGTATTTT. It codes for CASSQAKVMGGFTDTQYF.

The rearrangement links TRBV10-3 to TRBJ2-5, with a possible D match to TRBD2 (7 bases). V was clipped by 4 bases and J by 2 bases, with 11 bases between them. Germline V CDR1 and CDR2: ENHRY, SYGVKD. The CDR3 contains 14 residues. CDR3: CAISVGGDQETQYF. CDR3 nucleotide sequence: TGTGCCATCAGTGTAGGGGGGGATCAAGAGACCCAGTACTTC.

This clone was counted ten times or more. The V gene is TRBV5-6, the J gene TRBJ1-1; D perhaps matches TRBD1 (5 bases). Germline CDR1 and CDR2: SGHDT and YYEEEE. The CDR3 is made up of 13 amino acids. V was trimmed by 4 bases and J by 3 bases, leaving 10 bases between them. CDR3 nucleotides: TGTGCCAGCAGCGGAGTAGGGGACACTGAAGCTTTCTTT. It specifies CASSGVGDTEAFF.

This chain connects TRBV29-1 to TRBJ1-2; 10 bases align to TRBD1. Trimming took 6 bases from V and 6 from J; bases not matched to a gene: 4. CDR1 and CDR2 (germline): SQVTM, ANQGSEA. This CDR3 comprises 12 residues. The chain's CDR3 is CSVGQGGHGYTF. The CDR3 DNA follows: TGCAGCGTCGGACAGGGGGGACATGGCTACACCTTC.

The chain joins TRBV9 to TRBJ1-2; TRBD1 aligns across 7 bases. V shed 4 bases and J 8 bases; nucleotides not matched to a gene: 11. The CDR3 runs 14 residues. In germline, CDR1 is SGDLS, CDR2 YYNGEE. The chain's CDR3 is CASSSTLLQGGYTF. The CDR3 nucleotides read TGTGCCAGCAGCTCTACCCTACTACAGGGGGGCTACACCTTC.

The chain employs TRBV4-1 and TRBJ2-3, with 7 positions matching TRBD2. The CDR3 covers 14 residues. The V gene end was trimmed by 9 bases and the J gene end by 2 bases; junction bases not matched to a gene: 8. Germline lookup yields CDR1 MGHRA and CDR2 YSYEKL. CDR3 in amino acids: CARSHRDYTDTQYF. As DNA, the CDR3 is TGCGCCAGGTCTCATAGGGACTACACAGATACGCAGTATTTT.

The chain couples TRBV6-1 to TRBJ1-2; D is undetermined. The CDR3 is 15 amino acids. The germline V and J ends were trimmed by 1 base and 0 bases, with 9 bases remaining between them. Germline values: CDR1 MNHNS, CDR2 SASEGT. Here the CDR3 reads CASSEGVGANYGYTF. DNA of the CDR3: TGTGCCAGCAGTGAAGGAGTAGGAGCTAACTATGGCTACACCTTC.

This chain links TRBV7-2 with TRBJ1-2; D is unclear. This CDR3 contains 13 residues. Trimming took off 5 bases at V and 2 bases at J, with 9 bases between the two ends. In germline, CDR1 is SGHTA, CDR2 FQGNSA. This CDR3 is CASSTTGNYGYTF. The CDR3 coding sequence is TGTGCCAGCAGCACCACGGGGAACTATGGCTACACCTTC.

This clone turned up a few times. The chain employs TRBV19 and TRBJ2-1, with 10 bases that match TRBD1. Germline trimming cut 6 bases from V and 4 bases from J; bases unmatched to any gene: 6. This CDR3 is 15 amino acids long. The germline V gene has CDR1 LNHDA and CDR2 SQIVND (reference sequence). CDR3 DNA: TGTGCCAGTAGCGCCGGGACAGGGGTTTACAATGAGCAGTTCTTC. It specifies CASSAGTGVYNEQFF.

This clone has just a few counts. CDR3 region: CASSLGGEAFF. CDR3 nucleotide sequence: TGTGCCAGCAGCTTGGGGGGTGAAGCTTTCTTT. This chain uses TRBV7-9 with TRBJ1-1; weak D call: TRBD1 (5 bases). With 3 bases removed from V and 7 bases from J, the gap between germline ends came to 6 bases. Germline values: CDR1 SEHNR, CDR2 FQNEAQ (reference sequence). The CDR3 runs to 11 residues.

The chain carries TRBV2 and TRBJ1-5; 11 positions match TRBD1. Trimming took 6 bases from V and 6 from J; bases not matched to a gene: 7. The CDR3 extends over 15 amino acids. Germline lookup yields CDR1 SNHLY and CDR2 FYNNEI. CDR3 amino acids: CASRGGTGGSQPQHF. The CDR3 nucleotides are TGTGCCAGCAGGGGCGGGACAGGGGGTAGTCAGCCCCAGCATTTT.

This chain links TRBV25-1 with TRBJ1-2, with TRBD1 matching over 8 bases. Losses at the gene ends were 4 bases for V and 5 bases for J; bases not matched to a gene: 6. The CDR3 is made up of 14 amino acids. From germline, CDR1 is MGHDK and CDR2 SYGVNS. The CDR3 region is CASSGGQGLYGYTF. The DNA of the CDR3 is TGTGCCAGCAGTGGTGGACAGGGCTTATATGGCTACACCTTC.

The gene calls are TRBV5-1 and TRBJ1-1; 8 positions match TRBD1. The CDR3 loop spans 13 amino acids. Looked up from germline, CDR1 is SGHRS and CDR2 is YFSETQ. V lost 8 bases and J lost 5; bases outside the gene matches: 8. The CDR3 DNA reads as TGCGCCAGACAACAGGGGGTAGGTACTGAAGCTTTCTTT. It yields the protein CARQQGVGTEAFF.